This entry lists 22 T cell receptor beta chains sequenced from one sample in a study of post-analysis software for immune sequencing data. Study outcomes and limitations: The five TRBV segments detected at higher frequency in patients than in controls included TRBV5-6, TRBV5-1 and TRBV20-1.

cDNA libraries of TCR beta carried unique molecular identifiers. From the PCR reads, TCRdb called clonotypes with MiXCR, one entry per CDR3 protein. The sample consists of about 620,000 distinct CDR3 sequences, about 40% of them appearing once. Antigens for these TCRs are unknown. Source material: blood. These receptors originate from a girl aged 10 to 17 with multiple sclerosis.

This clonotype was counted only a few times. The J gene is TRBJ2-6, the V gene TRBV10-3, with D perhaps matching TRBD1 (6 bases). The CDR3 loop spans 16 amino acids. V lost 3 bases, J lost 2 bases, and 11 bases lay in between. Germline values: CDR1 ENHRY, CDR2 SYGVKD. The CDR3 coding sequence is TGTGCCATCAGTGATTTTTGGGGGCCTGGGGCCAACGTCCTGACTTTC. This translates into CAISDFWGPGANVLTF.

The chain has TRBV6-6 and TRBJ2-3; 7 bases are shared with TRBD2. The CDR3 sequence is 15 residues long. Trimming cost V 5 bases and J 2 bases; bases outside gene matches: 7. CDR1 is MNHNY, CDR2 SVGAGI, per germline (reference sequence). The CDR3 nucleotides are TGTGCCAGCAGTGGAACGCGGGAGAACACAGATACGCAGTATTTT. As protein: CASSGTRENTDTQYF.

The rearrangement links TRBV5-1 to TRBJ2-1, with D possibly matching TRBD1 (6 bases). The end of the DNA is better explained by TRBJ2-7, so the J call may be wrong. The CDR3 has 13 amino acids. From germline, CDR1 is SGHRS and CDR2 YFSETQ. CDR3 nucleotide sequence: TGCGCCAGCAGCTGGACCGGGACAAACGAGCAGTACTTC. Its protein is CASSWTGTNEQYF.

The V gene is TRBV4-2, the J gene TRBJ2-4; D is undetermined. The CDR3 spans 15 residues. V was cut by 8 bases and J by 0 bases, with 14 bases left in between. Germline V gene lookup returns CDR1 LGHNA and CDR2 YNFKEQ. The CDR3 sequence is CASPLGPLAKNIQYF. In DNA, the CDR3 is TGTGCCAGCCCATTGGGCCCCTTAGCCAAAAACATTCAGTACTTC.

The chain couples TRBV29-1 to TRBJ1-2, with D tentatively TRBD1 (6 bases). Trimming stripped 4 bases from V and 2 bases from J, with 17 bases between. Per germline, CDR1 SQVTM and CDR2 ANQGSEA. The length of the CDR3 is 15 residues. CDR3 nucleotides: TGCAGCGTTGGGGGGGCAGCCCTTCTGAACTATGGCTACACCTTC. As protein: CSVGGAALLNYGYTF.

This clonotype was counted between two and nine times. The rearrangement joins TRBV4-1 to TRBJ2-1; maybe TRBD1 (6 bases). The germline CDR1 and CDR2 sequences are MGHRA and YSYEKL. V was trimmed by 2 bases and J by 3 bases, leaving 14 bases between them. The CDR3 spans 16 residues. DNA of the CDR3: TGCGCCAGCAGCCAATTGCACAGGGAACGCTACAATGAGCAGTTCTTC. This codes for CASSQLHRERYNEQFF.

Written as DNA, the CDR3 is TGCAGTGCTAGAGAACAGGGGGACAGCTATGGCTACACCTTC. Translating gives CSAREQGDSYGYTF. The chain is built from TRBV20-1 and TRBJ1-2; TRBD1 matches 8 bases. J was trimmed by 4 bases and V by 0 bases; bases with no gene match: 4. Germline V gives CDR1 DFQATT, CDR2 SNEGSKA (reference sequence). The CDR3 runs to 14 residues.

This clonotype was counted between two and nine times. V usage is TRBV27 and J usage is TRBJ2-7, with D tentatively TRBD2 (6 bases). The CDR3 length is 14 residues. Germline V gene sequence: CDR1 MNHEY, CDR2 SMNVEV (reference sequence). Trimming left V 7 bases short and J 5 bases short, with 18 bases between. CDR3 in amino acids: CASKPRGTGHEQYF. CDR3 DNA sequence: TGTGCCAGCAAGCCCCGGGGGACCGGTCACGAGCAGTACTTC.

The chain links TRBV7-8 to TRBJ2-7; TRBD2 agrees at 12 bases. Germline-derived CDR1 and CDR2 are SGHVS and FQNEAQ. The CDR3 is made up of 16 amino acids. V lost 0 bases, J lost 4 bases, and 4 bases stayed unmatched. CDR3 amino acids: CASSLALGLAGYEQYF. CDR3 in DNA: TGTGCCAGCAGCTTAGCGTTAGGACTAGCGGGGTACGAGCAGTACTTC.

The rearrangement links TRBV12-3 or TRBV12-4 to TRBJ2-3, with a tentative D call TRBD1 (6 bases). V lost 4 bases and J lost 2, with 16 bases in between. The CDR3 is made up of 16 amino acids. The CDR3 sequence is CASSSPGTSSTDTQYF. CDR3 nucleotide sequence: TGTGCCAGCAGTTCCCCCGGGACAAGTTCCACAGATACGCAGTATTTT.

Only a few counts were recorded for this clonotype. The rearrangement links TRBV6-1 to TRBJ2-3; D perhaps matches TRBD1 (6 bases). V lost 0 bases to trimming and J lost 2 bases, with 9 bases between them. Germline-derived CDR1 and CDR2 are MNHNS and SASEGT. The length of the CDR3 is 15 residues. The CDR3 nucleotides read TGTGCCAGCAGTGAAGCGGGGGCCTTCACAGATACGCAGTATTTT. Translated, it gives CASSEAGAFTDTQYF.

V usage is TRBV12-3 or TRBV12-4 and J usage is TRBJ2-5; 8 bases align to TRBD2. Matching the DNA end better, TRBJ2-7 makes the J call doubtful. The CDR3 consists of 15 residues. The CDR3 spells CASSLSGSAAHEQYF. The DNA for the CDR3 is TGTGCCAGCAGTTTAAGCGGGAGCGCGGCGCACGAGCAGTACTTC.

The V call is TRBV7-2, the J call TRBJ2-3; TRBD1 agrees at 7 bases. J gave up 3 bases and V 3 bases, and 3 bases lay outside the gene matches. The CDR3 totals 14 residues. Germline assignment: CDR1 SGHTA and CDR2 FQGNSA. In DNA form, the CDR3 reads TGTGCCAGCAGCTTGACAGGGATGACAGATACGCAGTATTTT. Its translation is CASSLTGMTDTQYF.

A few counts support this clonotype. The J gene is TRBJ2-7, the V gene TRBV9, with D possibly being TRBD2 (6 bases). V was trimmed by 4 bases and J by 0 bases, leaving 14 bases between them. This CDR3 contains 15 residues. CDR1 is SGDLS and CDR2 is YYNGEE in the germline V gene. Here the CDR3 reads CASSLGPGDSYEQYF. CDR3 coding DNA: TGTGCCAGCAGCCTCGGTCCGGGAGACTCCTACGAGCAGTACTTC.

This chain joins TRBV5-6 and TRBJ2-3, with 10 bases identical to TRBD1. The CDR3 has 15 amino acids. With 7 bases clipped from V and 7 bases from J, the junction kept 12 bases outside the gene matches. Germline V gene data show CDR1 as SGHDT and CDR2 as YYEEEE. The CDR3 DNA is TGTGCCAGCTCTAGTAGGGGACAGGGGAGGAATACGCAGTATTTT. It specifies CASSSRGQGRNTQYF.

This clonotype was found many times. V is TRBV6-2 or TRBV6-3 and J is TRBJ2-7, with 9 nucleotides matching TRBD2. This CDR3 has 14 amino acids. Germline-derived CDR1 and CDR2 are MNHEY and SVGEGT. V shed 0 bases, J shed 3 bases, and the junction held 0 bases outside the gene matches. CDR3 protein: CASSYSTSGYEQYF. The CDR3 DNA reads as TGTGCCAGCAGTTACTCGACTAGCGGCTACGAGCAGTACTTC.

This rearrangement joins TRBV20-1 to TRBJ2-1; 15 bases fit TRBD2. Germline CDR1 and CDR2: DFQATT and SNEGSKA (reference sequence). CDR3 size: 16 residues. V lost 3 bases, J lost 9 bases, and 9 bases stayed unmatched. The CDR3 DNA reads as TGCAGTGCTAGCCAAACGGGACTAGCGGGAGGTCCTGAGCAGTTCTTC. The encoded protein is CSASQTGLAGGPEQFF.

The table lists this clonotype with a few counts. V usage is TRBV20-1 and J usage is TRBJ2-7, with unresolved D. The V end lost 1 base, the J end lost 4 bases, and 5 bases lay between the germline ends. Germline CDR1 DFQATT, CDR2 SNEGSKA (reference sequence). The CDR3 is made up of 11 amino acids. The CDR3 sequence: CSARVLYEQYF. CDR3 nucleotides: TGCAGTGCTAGAGTCCTTTACGAGCAGTACTTC.

This sequence joins TRBV7-8 and TRBJ2-1, with D possibly matching TRBD1 (5 bases). The germline V and J ends were trimmed by 5 bases and 8 bases, with 10 bases remaining between them. Germline values: CDR1 SGHVS, CDR2 FQNEAQ. This CDR3 has 12 residues. The CDR3: CASSPGFDEQFF. In DNA, the CDR3 is TGTGCCAGCAGCCCAGGGTTCGATGAGCAGTTCTTC.

The chain recombines TRBV12-3 or TRBV12-4 with TRBJ2-3; D uncertain. V gave up 3 bases and J gave up 3 bases, with 19 bases separating them. This CDR3 is 17 amino acids long. Written as DNA, the CDR3 is TGTGCCAGCAGTTTCCTGACCAGAGCTCCTGATACAGATACGCAGTATTTT. The encoded protein is CASSFLTRAPDTDTQYF.

CDR3 amino acids: CSAREASLVGPQHF. CDR3 nucleotide sequence: TGCAGTGCTAGAGAAGCGTCCTTGGTTGGGCCCCAGCATTTT. The chain links TRBV20-1 to TRBJ1-5, with D unclear. CDR3 length: 14 amino acids. From germline, CDR1 is DFQATT and CDR2 SNEGSKA (reference sequence). Trimming took off 0 bases at V and 9 bases at J, with 15 bases between the two ends.

There are a few counts of this clonotype. This chain uses TRBV11-3 with TRBJ2-4; no reliable D call. V lost 2 bases and J lost 8, with 13 bases in between. CDR3 length equals 14 residues. The germline CDR1 and CDR2 sequences are SGHNT and YENEEA. CDR3 nucleotide sequence: TGTGCCAGCAGCTTATCTGAGACGAGGTACATTCAGTACTTC. This encodes CASSLSETRYIQYF. The variable domain in full, with the rest retrieved from reference TRBV11-3 and TRBJ2-4, is EAGVVQSPRYKIIEKKQPVAFWCNPISGHNTLYWYLQNLGQGPELLIRYENEEAVDDSQLPKDRFSAERLKGVDSTLKIQPAELGDSAVYLCASSLSETRYIQYFGAGTRLSVL.